Listed below are T cell receptor beta chains from one sample, sequenced in a study of T cells after yellow fever vaccination. TCRdb re-called the 5' RACE reads with MiXCR, one entry per CDR3 protein. The sample has approximately 160,000 distinct CDR3 sequences, about a tenth seen once. The sample here was CD8+ T cells sorted from PBMCs, taken 45 days after the yellow fever booster vaccination. These receptors originate from a man aged 18 to 29 who received the YFV17D yellow fever vaccine. The CDR3 runs from the conserved cysteine through the conserved F or W. D genes are given only for firm matches. The size of a clone is reported for some rows only, either as once, few or many, or as a class for expanded clones.

V gene: TRBV4-2; clone size: few; J gene: TRBJ2-7; D gene: .; CDR3 protein: CASSQGSGKTYEQYF; CDR3 DNA: TGTGCCAGCAGCCAAGGGTCAGGGAAGACCTACGAGCAGTACTTC
V gene: TRBV11-2; clone size: .; J gene: TRBJ2-3; D gene: .; CDR3 protein: CASSLIERVEQYF; CDR3 DNA: TGTGCCAGCAGCTTAATCGAGAGGGTCGAGCAGTATTTT
V gene: TRBV7-6; clone size: many; J gene: TRBJ2-3; D gene: .; CDR3 protein: CASSLAAGLLNTQYF; CDR3 DNA: TGTGCCAGCAGCTTAGCGGCGGGTCTCCTAAATACGCAGTATTTT
V gene: TRBV7-8; clone size: many; J gene: TRBJ2-5; D gene: TRBD2; CDR3 protein: CASSPTLAGGQMEETQYF; CDR3 DNA: TGTGCCAGCAGCCCAACACTAGCGGGGGGGCAAATGGAAGAGACCCAGTACTTC
V gene: TRBV5-5; clone size: .; J gene: TRBJ2-1; D gene: .; CDR3 protein: CASSLALSLASNEQFF; CDR3 DNA: TGTGCCAGCAGCTTGGCCTTGAGTCTAGCTTCAAATGAGCAGTTCTTC
V gene: TRBV5-6; clone size: .; J gene: TRBJ2-7; D gene: .; CDR3 protein: CASSLAGGPSYEQYF; CDR3 DNA: TGTGCCAGCAGCTTGGCCGGGGGGCCCTCCTACGAGCAGTACTTC
V gene: TRBV4-3; clone size: .; J gene: TRBJ1-3; D gene: .; CDR3 protein: CASSQDYFWKSNTIYF; CDR3 DNA: TGCGCCAGCAGCCAAGATTATTTTTGGAAGTCCAACACCATATATTTT
V gene: TRBV12-3/TRBV12-4; clone size: .; J gene: TRBJ2-5; D gene: TRBD2; CDR3 protein: CATNFAGGRQETQYF; CDR3 DNA: TGTGCCACCAACTTCGCGGGGGGGCGCCAAGAGACCCAGTACTTC
V gene: TRBV12-3/TRBV12-4; clone size: .; J gene: TRBJ2-7; D gene: TRBD1; CDR3 protein: CASSSSGQYSYEQYF; CDR3 DNA: TGTGCCAGCAGTTCATCGGGACAGTACTCCTACGAGCAGTACTTC
V gene: TRBV7-9; clone size: many; J gene: TRBJ2-1; D gene: .; CDR3 protein: CASRGPGEGEQFF; CDR3 DNA: TGTGCCAGCAGGGGTCCGGGTGAGGGGGAGCAGTTCTTC
V gene: TRBV7-9; clone size: many; J gene: TRBJ2-3; D gene: TRBD1; CDR3 protein: CASSSDRFRDTQYF; CDR3 DNA: TGTGCCAGCAGCTCGGACAGGTTCCGAGATACGCAGTATTTT
V gene: TRBV7-8; clone size: few; J gene: TRBJ2-3; D gene: .; CDR3 protein: CASSLVFTFSTDTQYF; CDR3 DNA: TGTGCCAGCAGCTTAGTGTTCACATTTAGCACAGATACGCAGTATTTT
V gene: TRBV6-1; clone size: few; J gene: TRBJ2-7; D gene: .; CDR3 protein: CASAAGVEGYEQYF; CDR3 DNA: TGTGCCAGCGCCGCTGGGGTGGAGGGGTACGAGCAGTACTTC
V gene: TRBV29-1; clone size: .; J gene: TRBJ1-2; D gene: .; CDR3 protein: CSTDGTLGGYTF; CDR3 DNA: TGCAGCACAGACGGGACACTGGGAGGCTACACCTTC
V gene: TRBV7-8; clone size: .; J gene: TRBJ2-7; D gene: .; CDR3 protein: CASSHPGRGLSYEQYF; CDR3 DNA: TGTGCCAGCAGCCACCCCGGGCGGGGGCTCTCCTACGAGCAGTACTTC
V gene: TRBV19; clone size: .; J gene: TRBJ1-5; D gene: .; CDR3 protein: CASTFSGGSNQPQHF; CDR3 DNA: TGTGCCAGTACCTTTTCCGGGGGTAGCAATCAGCCCCAGCATTTT
V gene: TRBV7-3; clone size: few; J gene: TRBJ1-5; D gene: .; CDR3 protein: CASSLAGGGNQPQHF; CDR3 DNA: TGTGCCAGCAGCTTAGCCGGCGGGGGCAATCAGCCCCAGCATTTT
V gene: TRBV20-1; clone size: many; J gene: TRBJ1-2; D gene: TRBD1; CDR3 protein: CSALTGRYGYTF; CDR3 DNA: TGCAGTGCTTTGACAGGGAGATATGGCTACACCTTC
V gene: TRBV6-5; clone size: .; J gene: TRBJ1-1; D gene: .; CDR3 protein: CASSYSRKGNTEAFF; CDR3 DNA: TGTGCCAGCAGTTACTCACGGAAGGGGAACACTGAAGCTTTCTTT
V gene: TRBV20-1; clone size: .; J gene: TRBJ2-1; D gene: TRBD2; CDR3 protein: CSATTSGRSSYNEQFF; CDR3 DNA: TGCAGTGCTACGACTAGCGGGCGGAGCTCCTACAATGAGCAGTTCTTC
V gene: TRBV9; clone size: few; J gene: TRBJ2-5; D gene: .; CDR3 protein: CASTSGQSTRETQYF; CDR3 DNA: TGTGCCAGCACCTCGGGACAATCTACGAGAGAGACCCAGTACTTC
V gene: TRBV5-1; clone size: many; J gene: TRBJ2-2; D gene: .; CDR3 protein: CASSRDRGTGELFF; CDR3 DNA: TGCGCCAGCAGCCGCGATAGGGGAACCGGGGAGCTGTTTTTT
V gene: TRBV7-9; clone size: many; J gene: TRBJ1-2; D gene: TRBD1; CDR3 protein: CASRYLTGQVNYGYTF; CDR3 DNA: TGTGCCAGCAGATATTTGACGGGACAGGTTAACTATGGCTACACCTTC
V gene: TRBV2; clone size: .; J gene: TRBJ2-1; D gene: .; CDR3 protein: CASTWTQQTYNEQFF; CDR3 DNA: TGTGCCAGCACCTGGACTCAACAAACCTACAATGAGCAGTTCTTC
V gene: TRBV9; clone size: .; J gene: TRBJ2-3; D gene: .; CDR3 protein: CASSAMDSTDTQYF; CDR3 DNA: TGTGCCAGCAGCGCGATGGACAGCACAGATACGCAGTATTTT
V gene: TRBV12-3/TRBV12-4; clone size: .; J gene: TRBJ1-3; D gene: .; CDR3 protein: CASSPSDFRGNTIYF; CDR3 DNA: TGTGCCAGCAGTCCAAGTGATTTCAGGGGAAACACCATATATTTT
V gene: TRBV4-3; clone size: .; J gene: TRBJ2-7; D gene: .; CDR3 protein: CASSQWGSVYEQYF; CDR3 DNA: TGCGCCAGCAGCCAATGGGGATCGGTCTACGAGCAGTACTTC
V gene: TRBV19; clone size: few; J gene: TRBJ2-1; D gene: TRBD2; CDR3 protein: CASSTTSGHSSYNEQFF; CDR3 DNA: TGTGCCAGTAGTACTACTAGCGGTCACAGCTCCTACAATGAGCAGTTCTTC
V gene: TRBV6-2/TRBV6-3; clone size: few; J gene: TRBJ1-5; D gene: .; CDR3 protein: CASRWGNQPQHF; CDR3 DNA: TGTGCCAGCAGATGGGGGAATCAGCCCCAGCATTTT
V gene: TRBV7-6; clone size: .; J gene: TRBJ2-7; D gene: .; CDR3 protein: CASSKERGSYEQYF; CDR3 DNA: TGTGCCAGCAGCAAAGAAAGGGGATCCTACGAGCAGTACTTC
V gene: TRBV11-2; clone size: many; J gene: TRBJ2-1; D gene: TRBD2; CDR3 protein: CASSIAGRAYEQFF; CDR3 DNA: TGTGCCAGCAGCATAGCGGGACGGGCGTATGAGCAGTTCTTC
V gene: TRBV27; clone size: once; J gene: TRBJ2-1; D gene: .; CDR3 protein: CASSNLRNEQFF; CDR3 DNA: TGTGCCAGCAGTAACCTGAGGAATGAGCAGTTCTTC
V gene: TRBV12-3/TRBV12-4; clone size: many; J gene: TRBJ2-7; D gene: TRBD1; CDR3 protein: CATGQGSYEQYF; CDR3 DNA: TGTGCCACCGGACAGGGGTCCTACGAGCAGTACTTC
V gene: TRBV12-5; clone size: many; J gene: TRBJ1-6; D gene: .; CDR3 protein: CASQGVIGYNSPLHF; CDR3 DNA: TGTGCTAGTCAAGGGGTCATTGGGTATAATTCACCCCTCCACTTT
V gene: TRBV28; clone size: .; J gene: TRBJ1-3; D gene: .; CDR3 protein: CAIPNTIYF; CDR3 DNA: TGTGCCATCCCGAACACCATATATTTT
V gene: TRBV11-2; clone size: .; J gene: TRBJ2-5; D gene: .; CDR3 protein: CASSLGSRGGETQYF; CDR3 DNA: TGTGCCAGCAGCTTAGGTTCCAGGGGTGGAGAGACCCAGTACTTC
V gene: TRBV6-2/TRBV6-3; clone size: .; J gene: TRBJ2-5; D gene: .; CDR3 protein: CASWGTETQYF; CDR3 DNA: TGTGCCAGCTGGGGAACGGAAACCCAGTACTTC
V gene: TRBV27; clone size: few; J gene: TRBJ2-1; D gene: TRBD1; CDR3 protein: CASSSGTGMSEQFF; CDR3 DNA: TGTGCCAGCAGTTCCGGGACAGGGATGTCGGAGCAGTTCTTC
V gene: TRBV5-1; clone size: few; J gene: TRBJ1-6; D gene: .; CDR3 protein: CASSLAGLLLHF; CDR3 DNA: TGCGCCAGCAGCTTGGCCGGGCTTCTCCTCCACTTT
V gene: TRBV7-9; clone size: few; J gene: TRBJ2-7; D gene: .; CDR3 protein: CASSSFTHEQYF; CDR3 DNA: TGTGCCAGCAGCAGTTTCACCCACGAGCAGTACTTC
V gene: TRBV27; clone size: few; J gene: TRBJ1-1; D gene: .; CDR3 protein: CASSLNLGAEEGFF; CDR3 DNA: TGTGCCAGCAGTTTAAATCTGGGTGCTGAGGAGGGTTTCTTT
V gene: TRBV20-1; clone size: .; J gene: TRBJ1-6; D gene: TRBD1; CDR3 protein: CSARSRTGWNSPLHF; CDR3 DNA: TGCAGTGCTAGATCAAGGACAGGGTGGAATTCACCCCTCCACTTT
V gene: TRBV7-9; clone size: .; J gene: TRBJ1-1; D gene: .; CDR3 protein: CASSLVVTEAFF; CDR3 DNA: TGTGCCAGCAGCTTAGTTGTAACTGAAGCTTTCTTT
V gene: TRBV7-9; clone size: many; J gene: TRBJ2-7; D gene: TRBD1; CDR3 protein: CASRGQGDYEQYF; CDR3 DNA: TGTGCCAGCAGAGGACAGGGGGATTACGAGCAGTACTTC
V gene: TRBV7-9; clone size: few; J gene: TRBJ2-5; D gene: TRBD2; CDR3 protein: CASSLVGLDHQETQYF; CDR3 DNA: TGTGCCAGCAGCTTAGTAGGACTAGATCATCAAGAGACCCAGTACTTC
V gene: TRBV14; clone size: .; J gene: TRBJ2-2; D gene: .; CDR3 protein: CASSQPGGELFF; CDR3 DNA: TGTGCCAGCAGCCAACCCGGGGGGGAGCTGTTTTTT
V gene: TRBV7-2; clone size: many; J gene: TRBJ2-5; D gene: .; CDR3 protein: CASSLLSLGWYQETQYF; CDR3 DNA: TGTGCCAGCAGCCTACTCTCTTTGGGCTGGTACCAAGAGACCCAGTACTTC
V gene: TRBV15; clone size: few; J gene: TRBJ2-4; D gene: TRBD1; CDR3 protein: CATHGTGLIPAKNIQYF; CDR3 DNA: TGTGCCACCCACGGGACAGGACTAATTCCAGCCAAAAACATTCAGTACTTC
V gene: TRBV15; clone size: .; J gene: TRBJ2-4; D gene: TRBD2; CDR3 protein: CATSRAPGTSDIQYF; CDR3 DNA: TGTGCCACCAGCAGAGCCCCCGGGACTAGCGACATTCAGTACTTC
V gene: TRBV11-2; clone size: few; J gene: TRBJ2-3; D gene: TRBD2; CDR3 protein: CASSLDGLGLAGGLTDTQYF; CDR3 DNA: TGTGCCAGCAGCTTAGATGGTTTGGGACTAGCGGGGGGTCTCACAGATACGCAGTATTTT
V gene: TRBV13; clone size: .; J gene: TRBJ2-6; D gene: .; CDR3 protein: CASSRAGSGANVLTF; CDR3 DNA: TGTGCCAGCAGCAGAGCCGGCTCTGGGGCCAACGTCCTGACTTTC
V gene: TRBV6-5; clone size: .; J gene: TRBJ2-7; D gene: TRBD1; CDR3 protein: CASSSRTGTNEQYF; CDR3 DNA: TGTGCCAGCAGTTCTCGGACAGGGACAAACGAGCAGTACTTC
V gene: TRBV19; clone size: .; J gene: TRBJ1-1; D gene: .; CDR3 protein: CASSIDRDTSTGTEAFF; CDR3 DNA: TGTGCCAGTAGTATAGATCGGGACACGTCTACGGGGACTGAAGCTTTCTTT
V gene: TRBV20-1; clone size: .; J gene: TRBJ2-7; D gene: .; CDR3 protein: CSAMTGRSSYEQYF; CDR3 DNA: TGCAGTGCCATGACAGGGAGGAGCTCCTACGAGCAGTACTTC
V gene: TRBV12-3/TRBV12-4; clone size: .; J gene: TRBJ2-1; D gene: .; CDR3 protein: CASSLAGRRLNEQFF; CDR3 DNA: TGTGCCAGCAGTTTAGCTGGACGGAGACTCAATGAGCAGTTCTTC
V gene: TRBV27; clone size: few; J gene: TRBJ2-1; D gene: TRBD2; CDR3 protein: CASRPLAGGHDEQFF; CDR3 DNA: TGTGCCAGCAGACCCCTAGCGGGGGGGCACGATGAGCAGTTCTTC
V gene: TRBV13; clone size: few; J gene: TRBJ1-1; D gene: .; CDR3 protein: CASSKTYEAFF; CDR3 DNA: TGTGCCAGCAGCAAAACCTATGAAGCTTTCTTT
V gene: TRBV7-8; clone size: few; J gene: TRBJ1-1; D gene: TRBD1; CDR3 protein: CASSLWGTGTEAFF; CDR3 DNA: TGTGCCAGCAGCTTATGGGGGACAGGGACTGAAGCTTTCTTT
V gene: TRBV6-2/TRBV6-3; clone size: many; J gene: TRBJ2-1; D gene: .; CDR3 protein: CASSYGGVVGYNEQFF; CDR3 DNA: TGTGCCAGCAGTTACGGGGGAGTGGTAGGGTACAATGAGCAGTTCTTC